Following are 14 T cell receptor beta chains from one sample sequenced in a study. TCRdb ran MiXCR on the 5' RACE reads and lists one entry per CDR3 protein. The sample contains some 62,000 distinct CDR3 sequences, 20% to 25% of which appear only once. The sample consisted of memory CD4+ T cells sorted from a lymph node. The subset: memory CD4+ T cells, CD4+CD45RO+CD25-. Source of these receptors: a female donor with breast cancer.

The table lists this clonotype with a few counts. The chain links TRBV4-3 to TRBJ2-3, with 13 bases that match TRBD2. V shed 3 bases, J shed 2 bases, and the junction held 2 bases outside the gene matches. In germline, CDR1 is LGHNA, CDR2 YSLEER. This CDR3 is 16 amino acids long. This CDR3 is CASSQGTSGITDTQYF. CDR3 sequence (DNA): TGCGCCAGCAGCCAGGGGACTAGCGGGATCACAGATACGCAGTATTTT.

The V and J genes are TRBV29-1 and TRBJ2-2, with D maybe TRBD1 (5 bases). This CDR3 is built from 13 residues. With 8 bases removed from V and 0 bases from J, the gap between germline ends came to 10 bases. Germline CDR1 reads SQVTM; CDR2 reads ANQGSEA. CDR3 nucleotide sequence: TGCAGCACCCGGACATCGAACACCGGGGAGCTGTTTTTT. Translating gives CSTRTSNTGELFF.

This clonotype was detected a few times. This chain joins TRBV24-1 and TRBJ1-2; 9 bases line up with TRBD1. The CDR3 has 14 amino acids. J lost 3 bases, V lost 3 bases, and 1 base had no gene match. Germline CDR1 KGHDR, CDR2 SFDVKD. CDR3 DNA sequence: TGTGCCACCAGTGATACAGGGGGCGACTATGGCTACACCTTC. It translates to CATSDTGGDYGYTF.

Note on this clonotype: A much larger clonotype is one base distant, so this may be a read error. The rearrangement joins TRBV6-5 to TRBJ1-1; D unclear. V was clipped by 4 bases and J by 11 bases, with 14 bases between them. The V gene's germline CDR1 is MNHEY and CDR2 SVGAGI. The CDR3 is 12 amino acids. The CDR3 region is CASSCGGHSAFF. CDR3 DNA: TGTGCCAGCAGTTGCGGCGGGCATTCGGCTTTCTTT.

As regards this clonotype: A much larger clone lies one base from this, so it may be a read error. This chain links TRBV20-1 with TRBJ1-2; a weak D match, TRBD1 (5 bases). The V gene's germline CDR1 is DFQATT and CDR2 SNEGSKA (reference sequence). CDR3 length: 12 residues. The CDR3 spells CSAPKAVWGYAF. The CDR3 DNA is TGCAGTGCCCCGAAGGCGGTGTGGGGCTACGCCTTC.

A remark on this clonotype: A read error may be the cause here, since a much bigger clone is one base away. The V and J genes are TRBV7-2 and TRBJ2-7, with D maybe TRBD1 (5 bases). From germline, CDR1 is SGHTA and CDR2 FQGNSA. The CDR3 loop spans 15 amino acids. The DNA of the CDR3 is TGTGCCAGCAGCTTAATCGTACAGGCGACCTACAAGCAGTACTTC. It encodes CASSLIVQATYKQYF.

This clonotype appeared a few times. This rearrangement joins TRBV7-2 to TRBJ1-1, with 7 bases lining up with TRBD1. The CDR3 loop spans 17 amino acids. V lost 5 bases and J lost 2; bases outside the gene matches: 14. Germline CDR1 is SGHTA and CDR2 is FQGNSA. The CDR3 sequence: CASSPNRGSWENTEAFF. DNA of the CDR3: TGTGCCAGCAGCCCTAACAGGGGCTCTTGGGAAAACACTGAAGCTTTCTTT.

The chain links TRBV20-1 to TRBJ2-1; 7 bases are a match to TRBD2. The CDR3 loop spans 11 amino acids. With V trimmed by 6 bases and J by 10 bases, 6 bases remained unmatched. The V gene's germline CDR1 is DFQATT and CDR2 SNEGSKA (reference sequence). CDR3 nucleotides: TGCAGTGCCCAGCGGGGAAACGAGCAGTTCTTC. It codes for CSAQRGNEQFF.

This clonotype appeared many times. The CDR3 is CASSPQDRPTYNEQFF. The CDR3 coding sequence is TGCGCCAGCAGCCCGCAAGACAGACCAACCTACAATGAGCAGTTCTTC. The chain couples TRBV4-1 to TRBJ2-1; D may be TRBD1 (5 bases). The germline V and J ends were trimmed by 4 bases and 2 bases, with 15 bases remaining between them. The CDR3 sequence is 16 residues long. CDR1 is MGHRA and CDR2 is YSYEKL in the germline V gene.

The rearrangement uses TRBV12-3 or TRBV12-4 and TRBJ2-4; 7 nucleotides align to TRBD1. V was pared by 2 bases and J by 6 bases, with 7 bases of the junction left unmatched. This CDR3 spans 15 amino acids. The DNA of the CDR3 is TGTGCCAGCAGTTTACAGACAGGGCAGGCAAACATTCAGTACTTC. Encoded protein: CASSLQTGQANIQYF.

This clonotype has only a few counts. The chain recombines TRBV20-1 with TRBJ1-6; 9 bases align to TRBD1. Germline V gene lookup returns CDR1 DFQATT and CDR2 SNEGSKA (reference sequence). This CDR3 is 14 amino acids long. V was clipped by 5 bases and J by 7 bases; unmatched bases: 6. The CDR3 loop reads CSALRTGDNSPLHF. The DNA for the CDR3 is TGCAGTGCTCTCCGGACAGGGGACAATTCACCCCTCCACTTT.

This clonotype was seen a single time. This sequence joins TRBV20-1 and TRBJ2-3, with D possibly matching TRBD2 (7 bases). This CDR3 contains 14 residues. CDR1 and CDR2 from the germline V gene are DFQATT and SNEGSKA (reference sequence). V lost 0 bases, J lost 3 bases, and 10 bases lay in between. CDR3 nucleotide sequence: TGCAGTGCTAGAGAGGGAGGGGGGACAGATACGCAGTATTTT. Translating gives CSAREGGGTDTQYF.

CDR3 DNA: TGTGCCAGCAGTTTCTCCAGGGGGGAACAGCCCCAGCATTTT. Amino acids: CASSFSRGEQPQHF. The chain joins TRBV28 to TRBJ1-5; 7 bases are a match to TRBD1. This CDR3 has 14 amino acids. V dropped 3 bases and J dropped 7; count of bases not matched to a gene: 6. CDR1 is MDHEN, CDR2 SYDVKM, per germline.

In this sample, this clonotype turned up many times. The chain combines TRBV6-5 with TRBJ2-7; D is uncertain. CDR1 and CDR2 (germline): MNHEY, SVGAGI. The CDR3 sequence is 13 residues long. Trimming cost V 4 bases and J 2 bases, with 9 bases left between them. In nucleotides, the CDR3 is TGTGCCAGCAGTTTGGCTCCGACCTACGAGCAGTACTTC. Its translation: CASSLAPTYEQYF.